This passage covers 26 T cell receptor beta chains from one sample sequenced in a study of identical twins. TCRdb fed the 5' RACE reads into MiXCR, producing one record per CDR3 protein. The table includes 1.5 million to 2 million distinct CDR3 sequences, about 32% detected once. What was sequenced was cord blood. The receptors shown here come from a newborn girl in good health.

This clonotype has only a few counts. V gene TRBV6-2 or TRBV6-3 combines with J gene TRBJ2-7; D is tentatively TRBD1 or TRBD2 (5 bases each). The ends were cut back, 6 bases at V and 5 bases at J, with 20 bases in the middle. This CDR3 is built from 15 residues. Germline assignment: CDR1 MNHEY and CDR2 SVGEGT. CDR3 coding DNA: TGTGCCAGCAGCCCGGGGCAGCCTCGATTCAACGAGCAGTACTTC. Translation gives CASSPGQPRFNEQYF.

This clonotype was counted between two and nine times. DNA of the CDR3: TGCAGTGCTATCCCCTTCGACAGAGGCTATGGCTACACCTTC. Translated: CSAIPFDRGYGYTF. The chain joins TRBV20-1 to TRBJ1-2; a possible D gene is TRBD1 (5 bases). The CDR3 covers 14 residues. Deletions cut 4 bases from V and 4 bases from J, with 16 bases between. CDR1 and CDR2 (germline): DFQATT, SNEGSKA (reference sequence).

The rearrangement joins TRBV29-1 to TRBJ1-2; D not resolved. In germline, CDR1 is SQVTM, CDR2 ANQGSEA. Trimming pared 1 base from V and 0 bases from J, leaving 12 bases between. This CDR3 comprises 15 residues. CDR3 loop: CSVEGYKPTNYGYTF. CDR3 in DNA: TGCAGCGTTGAAGGGTACAAACCAACTAACTATGGCTACACCTTC.

V is TRBV7-9 and J is TRBJ2-1; no reliable D call. With 4 bases removed from V and 2 bases from J, the gap between germline ends came to 15 bases. Germline-derived CDR1 and CDR2 are SEHNR and FQNEAQ (reference sequence). The CDR3 runs 16 residues. For the CDR3, the DNA is TGTGCCAGCAGCTCCCAAGGTCGGCGGCCCTACAATGAGCAGTTCTTC. This gives the protein CASSSQGRRPYNEQFF.

This clonotype has a handful of counts. V is TRBV5-6 and J is TRBJ2-1; D possibly corresponds to TRBD1 (5 bases). The V and J ends lost 4 bases and 3 bases respectively, with 11 bases between them. The CDR3 spans 14 residues. Germline-derived CDR1 and CDR2 are SGHDT and YYEEEE. The CDR3 loop is CASSPDRIYNEQFF. The CDR3 DNA follows: TGTGCCAGCAGCCCCGACAGAATCTACAATGAGCAGTTCTTC.

The chain carries TRBV19 and TRBJ1-1; D possibly corresponds to TRBD1 (6 bases). CDR3 size: 12 residues. The V gene lost 10 bases and the J gene lost 5 bases, with 14 bases spanning the gap. The V gene's germline CDR1 is LNHDA and CDR2 SQIVND (reference sequence). Here the CDR3 DNA reads TGTGCCACCGAAACAGGGAATACTGAAGCTTTCTTT. This codes for CATETGNTEAFF.

This clonotype has ten or more counts. This rearrangement joins TRBV7-2 to TRBJ1-2; no definite D call. Germline CDR1 SGHTA, CDR2 FQGNSA. The CDR3 runs to 14 residues. Trimming removed 1 base from V and 4 bases from J, with 10 bases in between. CDR3 DNA sequence: TGTGCCAGCAGCTTAGAGTCAGGCCCCTATGGCTACACCTTC. It codes for CASSLESGPYGYTF.

V is TRBV3-1 and J is TRBJ1-4; D not certain. The V end was cut by 3 bases, the J end by 7 bases, with 12 bases between. The CDR3 is made up of 14 amino acids. Germline V gene lookup returns CDR1 LGHDT and CDR2 YNNKEL (reference sequence). The CDR3 sequence is CASSHGRRREKLFF. The CDR3 DNA is TGTGCCAGCAGCCACGGGCGTCGGCGTGAAAAACTGTTTTTT.

The chain employs TRBV10-3 and TRBJ2-2; D unresolved. Trimming pared 2 bases from V and 8 bases from J, leaving 6 bases between. This CDR3 is 12 amino acids long. Germline CDR1 and CDR2: ENHRY and SYGVKD. The CDR3 spells CAISEVQGELFF. As DNA, the CDR3 is TGTGCCATCAGTGAGGTCCAGGGGGAGCTGTTTTTT.

Points on this clonotype: A much larger clone differs from this one at a single base, so this may be a read error. V and J are TRBV12-3 or TRBV12-4 and TRBJ2-1; either TRBD1 or TRBD2 may supply D (6 bases each). The CDR3 consists of 12 residues. The V end lost 6 bases, the J end lost 10 bases, and 13 bases lay between the germline ends. The CDR3 DNA sequence: TGTGCCAGCAGGCGGGGACAATACGAGCAGTTCTTC. It specifies CASRRGQYEQFF.

The sample holds a few counts of this clonotype. The chain is built from TRBV4-1 and TRBJ2-7; perhaps TRBD2 as D (5 bases). The tail of the sequence fits TRBJ2-5 better, so the J call may be wrong. Germline values: CDR1 MGHRA, CDR2 YSYEKL. The CDR3 totals 15 residues. The CDR3 coding sequence is TGCGCCAGCAGCCAATCAGTTAGCGTATGGGAGACCCAGTACTTC. As protein: CASSQSVSVWETQYF.

The gene calls are TRBV5-6 and TRBJ1-2; a weak D match, TRBD1 (6 bases). Germline lookup yields CDR1 SGHDT and CDR2 YYEEEE. Trimming shortened V by 1 base and J by 4 bases, and 11 bases separated the two germline ends. There are 14 residues in the CDR3. This CDR3 is CASSLSGARYGYTF. In DNA form, the CDR3 reads TGTGCCAGCAGCTTGTCGGGGGCTCGCTATGGCTACACCTTC.

This clonotype turned up a few times. This sequence joins TRBV28 and TRBJ1-4; tentatively, D is TRBD1 (6 bases). This CDR3 comprises 15 residues. The V gene's germline CDR1 is MDHEN and CDR2 SYDVKM. Trimming removed 2 bases at V and 6 bases at J, with 13 bases between. DNA of the CDR3: TGTGCCAGCAGTTTAGCTTGGAAGGGGGATGAAAAACTGTTTTTT. Translating gives CASSLAWKGDEKLFF.

This rearrangement joins TRBV7-9 to TRBJ2-1; 9 positions agree with TRBD2. The CDR3 is 17 amino acids. Trimming at V came to 6 bases and at J to 0 bases, leaving 9 bases not matched to a gene. The germline V gene has CDR1 SEHNR and CDR2 FQNEAQ (reference sequence). The CDR3, as DNA: TGTGCCAGCAGGGATAGCGGGAGTTCGAGCTCCTACAATGAGCAGTTCTTC. This sequence encodes CASRDSGSSSSYNEQFF.

This chain connects TRBV12-3 or TRBV12-4 to TRBJ2-1; 9 bases line up with TRBD2. V shed 7 bases and J 5 bases; nucleotides not matched to a gene: 9. The CDR3 covers 15 residues. Here the CDR3 reads CASTAGTSYDNEQFF. The CDR3 DNA is TGTGCCAGCACCGCCGGGACTAGCTATGACAATGAGCAGTTCTTC.

The table lists this clonotype with many counts. Here the CDR3 DNA reads TGTGCCAGCAGTTACTCTCCGACAGGACTCTATGGCTACACCTTC. Its protein product is CASSYSPTGLYGYTF. This chain uses TRBV6-5 with TRBJ1-2, with D possibly being TRBD1 (6 bases). CDR1 is MNHEY and CDR2 is SVGAGI in the germline V gene. The CDR3 loop spans 15 amino acids. Deletions cut 0 bases from V and 4 bases from J, with 12 bases between.

The rearrangement uses TRBV5-1 and TRBJ1-2; a possible D gene is TRBD1 (6 bases). The CDR3 contains 13 residues. Trimming stripped 3 bases from V and 6 bases from J, with 12 bases between. Germline CDR1 and CDR2: SGHRS and YFSETQ. In DNA, the CDR3 is TGCGCCAGCAGCTCGGGGGCAAGGGATGGCTACACCTTC. Translated, it gives CASSSGARDGYTF.

The rearrangement links TRBV4-2 to TRBJ1-5; no clear D gene. This CDR3 spans 15 amino acids. Looked up from germline, CDR1 is LGHNA and CDR2 is YNFKEQ. Trimming shortened V by 0 bases and J by 7 bases, and 13 bases separated the two germline ends. The CDR3 here is CASSQDPGGRQPQHF. For the CDR3, the DNA is TGTGCCAGCAGCCAAGATCCCGGCGGCAGGCAGCCCCAGCATTTT.

This clonotype was recorded a few times. The chain combines TRBV5-1 with TRBJ2-1, with a weak D call TRBD2 (6 bases). The length of the CDR3 is 14 residues. Germline CDR1 reads SGHRS; CDR2 reads YFSETQ. V was shortened by 2 bases and J by 5 bases, with 11 bases between the two germline ends. The chain's CDR3 is CASSFGTYNNEQFF. The CDR3 coding sequence is TGCGCCAGCAGCTTTGGGACTTATAACAATGAGCAGTTCTTC.

The chain is built from TRBV5-5 and TRBJ1-5; 11 bases align to TRBD1. This CDR3 has 17 residues. Unmatched junction bases numbered 11, after V lost 3 bases and J lost 6 bases. Germline V gives CDR1 SGHKS, CDR2 YYEKEE (reference sequence). CDR3 in amino acids: CASSYIPGQGGRQPQHF. CDR3 nucleotide sequence: TGTGCCAGCAGCTACATCCCGGGACAGGGGGGACGTCAGCCCCAGCATTTT. The full variable domain, its missing parts supplied by reference TRBV5-5 and TRBJ1-5, is DAGVTQSPTHLIKTRGQQVTLRCSPISGHKSVSWYQQVLGQGPQFIFQYYEKEERGRGNFPDRFSARQFPNYSSELNVNALLLGDSALYLCASSYIPGQGGRQPQHFGDGTRLSIL.

This clonotype was counted many times. The chain couples TRBV4-1 to TRBJ2-3; D remains unclear. The CDR3 runs 15 residues. V was cut by 4 bases and J by 0 bases, with 11 bases left in between. Germline lookup yields CDR1 MGHRA and CDR2 YSYEKL. The DNA of the CDR3 is TGCGCCAGCAGCCCATTAGGAACTAGCACAGATACGCAGTATTTT. Its translation: CASSPLGTSTDTQYF.

This clonotype was seen a handful of times. The chain couples TRBV2 to TRBJ2-5, with D uncertain. Germline loops: CDR1 SNHLY, CDR2 FYNNEI. Trimming pared 8 bases from V and 3 bases from J, leaving 13 bases between. This CDR3 spans 13 amino acids. CDR3 residues: CASALAVKETQYF. The CDR3, as DNA: TGTGCCAGCGCATTAGCTGTCAAAGAGACCCAGTACTTC. The full variable domain, with the rest looked up from reference TRBV2 and TRBJ2-5, is EPEVTQTPSHQVTQMGQEVILRCVPISNHLYFYWYRQILGQKVEFLVSFYNNEISEKSEIFDDQFSVERPDGSNFTLKIRSTKLEDSAMYFCASALAVKETQYFGPGTRLLVL.

A remark on this clonotype: Germline is not matched at one junction end, which may reflect a read error. The V gene is TRBV7-7, the J gene TRBJ2-5, with TRBD1 matching over 7 bases. There are 16 residues in the CDR3. Germline CDR1 is SSHAT and CDR2 is FNYEAQ (reference sequence). The CDR3 loop is CASSLDGTDPKETQYF. The DNA for the CDR3 is TGTGCTAGCAGCTTAGATGGGACAGATCCAAAAGAGACCCAGTACTTC.

The V call is TRBV7-2, the J call TRBJ2-1, with 8 bases lining up with TRBD2. The CDR3 length is 16 residues. V trimming: 2 bases; J trimming: 6 bases; junction bases outside the gene matches: 9. From germline, CDR1 is SGHTA and CDR2 FQGNSA. The CDR3 DNA reads TGTGCCAGCAGCTTATTACGGAGCGGGAGAGGCAATGAGCAGTTCTTC. Residues: CASSLLRSGRGNEQFF.

This clonotype turned up a few times. V gene TRBV11-2 combines with J gene TRBJ2-4; 11 bases fit TRBD1. Per germline, CDR1 SGHAT and CDR2 FQNNGV. The length of the CDR3 is 17 residues. The junction had 3 bases not matched to a gene; V was cut back by 1 base and J by 1 base. The CDR3 DNA reads as TGTGCCAGCAGCTTAGGGGACAGGGGGGGTGCCAAAAACATTCAGTACTTC. Encoded protein: CASSLGDRGGAKNIQYF.

V gene TRBV7-9 combines with J gene TRBJ2-1; 11 bases agree with TRBD2. The length of the CDR3 is 17 residues. Per the germline V gene, CDR1 is SEHNR and CDR2 is FQNEAQ (reference sequence). The trim removed 4 bases at V and 9 bases at J, leaving 14 bases unmatched. CDR3 in amino acids: CASSSSRIAGGQTEQFF. CDR3 coding DNA: TGTGCCAGCAGCTCCTCCCGAATAGCGGGGGGGCAAACTGAGCAGTTCTTC.